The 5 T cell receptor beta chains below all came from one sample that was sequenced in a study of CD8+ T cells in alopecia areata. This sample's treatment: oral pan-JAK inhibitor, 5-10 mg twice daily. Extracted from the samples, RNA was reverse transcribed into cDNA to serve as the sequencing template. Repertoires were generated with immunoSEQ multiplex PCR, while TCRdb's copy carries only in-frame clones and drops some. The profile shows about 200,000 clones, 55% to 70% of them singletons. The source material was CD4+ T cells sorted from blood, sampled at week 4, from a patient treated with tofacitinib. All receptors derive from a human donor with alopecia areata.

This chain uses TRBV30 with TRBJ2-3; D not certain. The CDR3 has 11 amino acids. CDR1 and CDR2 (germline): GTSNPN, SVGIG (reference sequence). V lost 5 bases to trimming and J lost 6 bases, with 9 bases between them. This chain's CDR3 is CAWALGDTQYF. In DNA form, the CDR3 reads TGTGCCTGGGCGCTCGGGGATACGCAGTATTTT.

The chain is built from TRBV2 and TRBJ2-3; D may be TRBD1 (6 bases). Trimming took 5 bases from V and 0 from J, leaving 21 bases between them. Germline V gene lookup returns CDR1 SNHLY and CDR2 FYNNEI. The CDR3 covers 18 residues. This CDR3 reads CASSLRGGESPSTDTQYF. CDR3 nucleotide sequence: TGTGCCAGCAGTTTGAGAGGGGGAGAATCACCTAGCACAGATACGCAGTATTTT.

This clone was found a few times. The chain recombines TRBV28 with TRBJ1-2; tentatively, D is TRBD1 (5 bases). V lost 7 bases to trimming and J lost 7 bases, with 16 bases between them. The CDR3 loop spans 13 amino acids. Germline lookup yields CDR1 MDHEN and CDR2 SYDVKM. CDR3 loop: CASKWDSFGGYTF. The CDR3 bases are TGTGCCAGCAAATGGGACTCCTTTGGTGGCTACACCTTC.

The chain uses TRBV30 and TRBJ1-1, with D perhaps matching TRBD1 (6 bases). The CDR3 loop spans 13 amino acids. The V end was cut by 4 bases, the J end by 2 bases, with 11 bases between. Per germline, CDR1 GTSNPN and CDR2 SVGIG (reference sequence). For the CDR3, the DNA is TGTGCCTGGACCCGGGGGCTCAACACTGAAGCTTTCTTT. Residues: CAWTRGLNTEAFF. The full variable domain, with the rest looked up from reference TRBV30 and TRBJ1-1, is SQTIHQWPATLVQPVGSPLSLECTVEGTSNPNLYWYRQAAGRGLQLLFYSVGIGQISSEVPQNLSASRPQDRQFILSSKKLLLSDSGFYLCAWTRGLNTEAFFGQGTRLTVV.

CDR3 nucleotides: TGTGCCAGCAGCTTGGTACAGTCGAACACTGAAGCTTTCTTT. It is translated as CASSLVQSNTEAFF. The chain recombines TRBV11-2 with TRBJ1-1, with unresolved D. The V end lost 3 bases, the J end lost 1 base, and 9 bases lay between the germline ends. Germline V lookup: CDR1 SGHAT, CDR2 FQNNGV. The CDR3 is made up of 14 amino acids.